What follows describes a single T cell receptor beta chain. The sample originates from a study of blood T cell repertoires in COVID-19. Study as a whole: Collection of acute and convalescent COVID-19 samples took place in the United States, Italy and Spain.

V trimming: 3 bases; J trimming: 6 bases; junction bases outside the gene matches: 8. The germline gives CDR1 SGHAT, CDR2 FQNNGV. The CDR3 has 16 residues. The method was immunoSEQ multiplex PCR; TCRdb's version includes in-frame clones alone and lacks a portion of them. Here the sample spans under 500,000 clones, 75% to 90% being singletons. This chain connects TRBV11-2 to TRBJ2-2, with TRBD2 matching over 9 bases. This TCR came from a man in his thirties or forties who had recovered from COVID-19. Sequencing used PBMCs or T cells enriched from blood (not recorded which). DNA for the CDR3: TGTGCCAGCAGCTTTAGTCTAGCGGGACGCCCCGGGGAGCTGTTTTTT. Encoded protein: CASSFSLAGRPGELFF.